This entry features one T cell receptor beta chain sequence. What it binds is not known. The sample belongs to a study of STAT5B mutations in CD4+ large granular lymphocyte leukemia. General study findings and limits: No patients shared main leukemic clonotypes, though 25% to 30% appeared at low frequency elsewhere.

CDR1 is MDHEN, CDR2 SYDVKM, per germline. V lost 8 bases to trimming and J lost 0 bases; unmatched junction nucleotides: 7. This CDR3 region has 14 residues. Using immunoSEQ multiplex PCR, the repertoire was profiled, and TCRdb retains in-frame clones only, with some absent. Here the sample spans tens of thousands of clones, roughly 77% being singletons. The chain is built from TRBV28 and TRBJ2-7; 7 bases align to TRBD2. The receptor was isolated from a human donor in good health. The sequenced material came from CD4+ T cells from blood buffy coats. The CDR3 sequence is CASRRTGGSYEQYF. Here the CDR3 DNA reads TGTGCCAGCCGGAGGACGGGAGGCTCCTACGAGCAGTACTTC.